The 27 T cell receptor beta chains presented below share a single source sample, sequenced in a study of T cells in Graves' hyperthyroidism and ophthalmopathy. Amplified TCR beta CDR3 regions came from RNA transcripts. An initial round of RT-PCR targeting the TCR CDR3 relied on the HTBI primer set. TCRdb re-called the multiplex PCR reads through MiXCR, storing one row per CDR3 protein. Here the sample spans about 500,000 distinct CDR3 sequences, 15% to 20% being singletons. Input material: blood. The receptors derive from a woman aged 25 to 45 with Graves' ophthalmopathy.

This clonotype was counted many times. V is TRBV30 and J is TRBJ1-4; D unresolved. Per the germline V gene, CDR1 is GTSNPN and CDR2 is SVGIG (reference sequence). The CDR3 spans 15 residues. With 4 bases removed from V and 3 bases from J, the gap between germline ends came to 15 bases. CDR3 sequence: CAWNPVEAANEKLFF. The CDR3 DNA sequence: TGTGCCTGGAACCCGGTGGAAGCGGCTAATGAAAAACTGTTTTTT.

In this sample, this clonotype turned up a few times. V and J are TRBV7-9 and TRBJ2-7; D not resolved. The germline V and J ends were trimmed by 0 bases and 0 bases, with 12 bases remaining between them. The length of the CDR3 is 16 residues. Per the germline V gene, CDR1 is SEHNR and CDR2 is FQNEAQ (reference sequence). The CDR3 bases are TGTGCCAGCAGCTTAGCGGTGCCAGGTAGCTCCTACGAGCAGTACTTC. Its protein product is CASSLAVPGSSYEQYF.

Only a few counts were recorded for this clonotype. This rearrangement joins TRBV15 to TRBJ2-3; TRBD1 might be the D (6 bases). This CDR3 has 13 amino acids. The V end was cut by 6 bases, the J end by 1 base, with 8 bases between. CDR1 and CDR2 (germline): LNHNV, YYDKDF (reference sequence). Here the CDR3 reads CATRNRGTDTQYF. DNA for the CDR3: TGTGCCACCAGAAACAGGGGCACAGATACGCAGTATTTT.

The chain links TRBV3-1 to TRBJ2-2; D is unresolved. The germline V gene has CDR1 LGHDT and CDR2 YNNKEL (reference sequence). This CDR3 is built from 13 residues. The V end lost 0 bases, the J end lost 6 bases, and 5 bases lay between the germline ends. The CDR3, as DNA: TGTGCCAGCAGCCAAGATCTGGCCGGGGAGCTGTTTTTT. Its translation is CASSQDLAGELFF.

The J gene is TRBJ1-1, the V gene TRBV28, with D uncertain. The V gene lost 10 bases and the J gene lost 1 base, with 13 bases spanning the gap. The CDR3 consists of 13 residues. The V gene's germline CDR1 is MDHEN and CDR2 SYDVKM. CDR3 sequence reads: CATQELTNTEAFF. In DNA form, the CDR3 reads TGTGCCACCCAAGAGTTGACGAACACTGAAGCTTTCTTT. The entire variable domain, with the rest obtained from reference TRBV28 and TRBJ1-1, is as follows: DVKVTQSSRYLVKRTGEKVFLECVQDMDHENMFWYRQDPGLGLRLIYFSYDVKMKEKGDIPEGYSVSREKKERFSLILESASTNQTSMYLCATQELTNTEAFFGQGTRLTVV.

This clonotype has ten or more counts. The chain combines TRBV5-1 with TRBJ2-1; D is uncertain. The CDR3 sequence is 14 residues long. V lost 0 bases and J lost 4, with 8 bases in between. CDR1 SGHRS and CDR2 YFSETQ come from the germline V gene. The CDR3 loop reads CASSLGAKYNEQFF. The CDR3 DNA reads as TGCGCCAGCAGCTTGGGAGCCAAGTACAATGAGCAGTTCTTC.

This clonotype was seen at least ten times. V and J are TRBV5-5 and TRBJ1-2, with 7 bases matching TRBD1. V shed 4 bases, J shed 2 bases, and the junction held 8 bases outside the gene matches. This CDR3 has 15 residues. Germline V gives CDR1 SGHKS, CDR2 YYEKEE (reference sequence). This CDR3 is CASSDRQGTNYGYTF. CDR3 bases: TGTGCCAGCAGCGACCGACAGGGTACGAACTATGGCTACACCTTC.

This clonotype showed up many times. This chain connects TRBV20-1 to TRBJ1-4; TRBD1 might be the D (5 bases). This CDR3 has 14 residues. The germline V gene has CDR1 DFQATT and CDR2 SNEGSKA (reference sequence). V was pared by 6 bases and J by 8 bases, with 19 bases between. The CDR3 reads CSAGKGQGKEKLFF. The CDR3 bases are TGCAGTGCGGGAAAAGGGCAGGGAAAGGAAAAACTGTTTTTT.

The chain combines TRBV11-2 with TRBJ2-7; D might be TRBD1 (6 bases). CDR1 SGHAT and CDR2 FQNNGV come from the germline V gene. The V end was cut by 6 bases, the J end by 6 bases, with 18 bases between. The CDR3 length is 14 residues. CDR3 protein: CASRRGGMAIEQYF. The CDR3 bases are TGTGCCAGCAGGCGAGGGGGAATGGCTATCGAGCAGTACTTC.

Remarks on this clonotype: With a much larger clone just one base away, this may be a read error. The chain couples TRBV7-2 to TRBJ2-7, with D perhaps matching TRBD1 or TRBD2 (5 bases each). This CDR3 contains 15 residues. Trimming took 5 bases from V and 4 from J, leaving 18 bases between them. Germline-derived CDR1 and CDR2 are SGHTA and FQGNSA. CDR3 protein: CASSKPGPVLYEQYF. In nucleotides, the CDR3 is TGTGCCAGCAGCAAACCGGGGCCGGTCTTATACGAGCAGTACTTC.

Concerning this clonotype itself: This may be a read error: a much more frequent sequence differs by one nucleotide. The missing conserved phenylalanine or tryptophan at the end of this CDR3 makes a read error likely. The V gene is TRBV20-1, the J gene TRBJ2-7; 7 bases align to TRBD2. J gave up 2 bases and V 3 bases, and 7 bases lay outside the gene matches. Germline loops: CDR1 DFQATT, CDR2 SNEGSKA (reference sequence). The CDR3 spans 14 residues. The CDR3 is CSASGSSGPYEQYL. CDR3 coding DNA: TGCAGTGCTAGTGGGTCTAGCGGCCCCTACGAGCAGTACCTC.

In this sample, this clonotype turned up many times. This chain connects TRBV20-1 to TRBJ2-1, with D maybe TRBD2 (6 bases). Germline CDR1 DFQATT, CDR2 SNEGSKA (reference sequence). The CDR3 contains 14 residues. V was shortened by 5 bases and J by 3 bases, with 14 bases between the two germline ends. The CDR3 nucleotides read TGCAGTGCTGGAGGGGACTTACTCTACAATGAGCAGTTCTTC. Its translation: CSAGGDLLYNEQFF.

This clonotype was counted many times. The J gene is TRBJ2-3, the V gene TRBV28; 7 bases fit TRBD1. Trimming at V came to 6 bases and at J to 6 bases, leaving 9 bases not matched to a gene. The CDR3 consists of 14 residues. Germline CDR1 and CDR2: MDHEN and SYDVKM. CDR3 DNA: TGTGCCAGCAGCGTGACAGGGCCTGGGGATACGCAGTATTTT. Translation: CASSVTGPGDTQYF.

The table lists this clonotype with many counts. This chain connects TRBV6-2 or TRBV6-3 to TRBJ2-7, with a possible D match to TRBD1 (5 bases). Germline CDR1 is MNHEY and CDR2 is SVGEGT. CDR3 length: 12 residues. The V gene lost 4 bases and the J gene lost 6 bases, with 10 bases spanning the gap. CDR3 sequence reads: CASSFDRGEQYF. CDR3 bases: TGTGCCAGCAGTTTTGACAGAGGCGAGCAGTACTTC.

The J gene is TRBJ2-1, the V gene TRBV28, with TRBD2 matching over 8 bases. This CDR3 region has 13 residues. The V gene end was trimmed by 11 bases and the J gene end by 3 bases; junction bases not matched to a gene: 6. Germline CDR1 and CDR2: MDHEN and SYDVKM. The CDR3 spells CAGTRSGYNEQFF. In DNA form, the CDR3 reads TGTGCCGGGACTAGGTCAGGCTACAATGAGCAGTTCTTC.

This clonotype was seen ten or more times. V is TRBV28 and J is TRBJ2-7; either TRBD1 or TRBD2 may supply D (5 bases each). The germline CDR1 and CDR2 sequences are MDHEN and SYDVKM. This CDR3 region has 14 residues. Trimming shortened V by 3 bases and J by 3 bases, and 12 bases separated the two germline ends. The CDR3 is CASSLPGLLYEQYF. CDR3 in DNA: TGTGCCAGCAGTTTGCCGGGGCTACTCTACGAGCAGTACTTC.

The chain recombines TRBV6-2 or TRBV6-3 with TRBJ2-1, with D tentatively TRBD1 (5 bases). V dropped 5 bases and J dropped 7 bases, with 12 bases sitting between them. The CDR3 covers 13 residues. Germline V lookup: CDR1 MNHEY, CDR2 SVGEGT. The CDR3 sequence is CASSDSFLNEQFF. As DNA, the CDR3 is TGTGCCAGCAGTGACAGTTTCCTGAATGAGCAGTTCTTC.

This clonotype was found a few times. The chain employs TRBV7-2 and TRBJ2-2; D is perhaps TRBD1 (5 bases). Trimming removed 5 bases at V and 5 bases at J, with 18 bases between. The CDR3 covers 16 residues. Germline V gene lookup returns CDR1 SGHTA and CDR2 FQGNSA. This chain's CDR3 is CASSPKWERQTGELFF. The CDR3 DNA sequence: TGTGCCAGCAGCCCAAAGTGGGAAAGACAGACCGGGGAGCTGTTTTTT. The full variable domain, in which reference TRBV7-2 and TRBJ2-2 provide the parts outside the CDR3, is GAGVSQSPSNKVTEKGKDVELRCDPISGHTALYWYRQSLGQGLEFLIYFQGNSAPDKSGLPSDRFSAERTGGSVSTLTIQRTQQEDSAVYLCASSPKWERQTGELFFGEGSRLTVL.

The genes are TRBV6-1 and TRBJ2-1; 9 bases are a match to TRBD2. V was clipped by 5 bases and J by 8 bases; unmatched bases: 13. The CDR3 totals 16 residues. CDR1 is MNHNS and CDR2 is SASEGT in the germline V gene. CDR3 nucleotides: TGTGCCAGCAGTAGAGCCCCGGGACTAGCTTTAGATGAGCAGTTCTTC. Its protein is CASSRAPGLALDEQFF.

This clonotype was seen ten or more times. The J gene is TRBJ1-1, the V gene TRBV3-1, with D possibly matching TRBD1 (6 bases). Trimming removed 3 bases from V and 0 bases from J, with 20 bases in between. This CDR3 region has 18 residues. Germline CDR1 and CDR2: LGHDT and YNNKEL (reference sequence). CDR3 in amino acids: CASSHLTITGTLNTEAFF. The DNA for the CDR3 is TGTGCCAGCAGCCATCTCACCATTACCGGGACATTGAACACTGAAGCTTTCTTT.

The rearrangement uses TRBV5-1 and TRBJ2-5; 10 bases fit TRBD1. The J segment lost 5 bases and the V segment lost 4 bases, leaving 5 bases of the junction unmatched. The CDR3 has 14 residues. The germline V gene has CDR1 SGHRS and CDR2 YFSETQ. The CDR3 bases are TGCGCCAGCAGCCAGACAGGGGGCGATGAGACCCAGTACTTC. Residues: CASSQTGGDETQYF.

The sample holds a few counts of this clonotype. The chain couples TRBV9 to TRBJ2-3; a possible D gene is TRBD1 (6 bases). V shed 2 bases and J shed 0 bases, with 13 bases lying between them. Germline CDR1 and CDR2: SGDLS and YYNGEE. CDR3 length: 16 amino acids. The CDR3 spells CASSVGQTSSTDTQYF. Here the CDR3 DNA reads TGTGCCAGCAGCGTTGGACAGACCTCTAGCACAGATACGCAGTATTTT.

The table lists this clonotype with a few counts. V usage is TRBV6-5 and J usage is TRBJ2-7; TRBD2 might be the D (6 bases). The V end lost 0 bases, the J end lost 9 bases, and 24 bases lay between the germline ends. CDR1 and CDR2 from the germline V gene are MNHEY and SVGAGI. The CDR3 is 17 amino acids. CDR3 coding DNA: TGTGCCAGCAGTTACTCGACAACGGGAGTCGAACTTGGTGGGCAGTACTTC. It is translated as CASSYSTTGVELGGQYF.

The chain is built from TRBV30 and TRBJ2-3, with D uncertain. Germline V CDR1 and CDR2: GTSNPN, SVGIG (reference sequence). This CDR3 has 14 amino acids. V lost 1 base and J 1 base, leaving 9 bases between the germline ends. In nucleotides, the CDR3 is TGTGCCTGGAGTGAAAGGGCTGGCACAGATACGCAGTATTTT. Protein sequence: CAWSERAGTDTQYF.

This clonotype was picked up a small number of times. Compared with germline, one end of the junction differs, possibly owing to a read error. CDR3 loop: CAGSHQLGANTEAFF. CDR3 coding DNA: TGCGCCGGCAGCCATCAGTTGGGGGCGAACACTGAAGCTTTCTTT. This chain joins TRBV5-1 and TRBJ1-1; D is perhaps TRBD1 (6 bases). This CDR3 is 15 amino acids long. Germline CDR1 reads SGHRS; CDR2 reads YFSETQ.

The gene calls are TRBV20-1 and TRBJ2-5, with D uncertain. The CDR3 totals 16 residues. V was cut by 3 bases and J by 2 bases, with 19 bases left in between. Germline V lookup: CDR1 DFQATT, CDR2 SNEGSKA (reference sequence). Written as DNA, the CDR3 is TGCAGTGCTAGTAGTTTGGCTAGATGGGGACAAGAGACCCAGTACTTC. Its protein product is CSASSLARWGQETQYF.

This clonotype has a handful of counts. A much more abundant neighbour one base away suggests this may be a read error. The chain is built from TRBV18 and TRBJ2-5; possible D gene TRBD2, 6 bases. Germline V gene lookup returns CDR1 KGHSH and CDR2 LQKENI. The V end lost 3 bases, the J end lost 1 base, and 18 bases lay between the germline ends. This CDR3 contains 17 residues. The CDR3 loop is CASSPTLAFAFQETQYF. The CDR3 DNA is TGTGCCAGCTCACCTACACTAGCTTTCGCCTTCCAAGAGACCCAGTACTTC.